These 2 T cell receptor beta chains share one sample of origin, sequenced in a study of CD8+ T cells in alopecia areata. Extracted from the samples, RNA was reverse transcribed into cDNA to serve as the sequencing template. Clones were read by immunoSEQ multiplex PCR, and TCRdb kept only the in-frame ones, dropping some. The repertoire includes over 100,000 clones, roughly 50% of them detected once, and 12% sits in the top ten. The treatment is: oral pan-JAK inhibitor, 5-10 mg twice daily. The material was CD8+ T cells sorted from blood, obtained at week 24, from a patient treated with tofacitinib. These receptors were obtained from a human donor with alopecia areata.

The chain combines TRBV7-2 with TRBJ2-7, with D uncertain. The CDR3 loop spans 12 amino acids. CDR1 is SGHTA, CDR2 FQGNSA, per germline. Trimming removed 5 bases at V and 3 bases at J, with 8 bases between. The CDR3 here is CASSAVHYEQYF. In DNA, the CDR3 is TGTGCCAGCAGCGCGGTTCACTACGAGCAGTACTTC.

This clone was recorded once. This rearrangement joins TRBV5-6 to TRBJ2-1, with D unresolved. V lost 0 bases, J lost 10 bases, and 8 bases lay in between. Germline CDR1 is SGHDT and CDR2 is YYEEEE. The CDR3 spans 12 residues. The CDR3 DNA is TGTGCCAGCAGCTTGGGGCGTAGGGAGCAGTTCTTC. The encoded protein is CASSLGRREQFF.